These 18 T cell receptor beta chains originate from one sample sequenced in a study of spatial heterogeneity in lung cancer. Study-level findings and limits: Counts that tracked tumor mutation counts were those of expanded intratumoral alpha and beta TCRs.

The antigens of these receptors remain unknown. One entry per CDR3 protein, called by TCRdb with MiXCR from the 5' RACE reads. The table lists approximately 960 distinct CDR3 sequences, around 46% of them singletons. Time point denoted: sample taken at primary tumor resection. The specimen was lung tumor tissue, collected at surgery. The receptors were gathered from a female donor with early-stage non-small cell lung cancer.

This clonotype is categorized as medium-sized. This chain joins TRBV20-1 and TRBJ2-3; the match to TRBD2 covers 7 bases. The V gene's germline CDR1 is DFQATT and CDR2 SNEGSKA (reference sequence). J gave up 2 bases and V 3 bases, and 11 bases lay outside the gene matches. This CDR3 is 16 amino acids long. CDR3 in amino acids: CSARGLAVLNTDTQYF. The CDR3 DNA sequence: TGCAGTGCTAGGGGTCTAGCGGTGTTGAACACAGATACGCAGTATTTT.

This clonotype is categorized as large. CDR3: CSARDLDEQYF. DNA for the CDR3: TGCAGTGCTAGGGATCTCGACGAGCAGTACTTC. This chain connects TRBV20-1 to TRBJ2-7; no firm D call. The germline CDR1 and CDR2 sequences are DFQATT and SNEGSKA (reference sequence). With 3 bases removed from V and 5 bases from J, the gap between germline ends came to 8 bases. This CDR3 region has 11 residues.

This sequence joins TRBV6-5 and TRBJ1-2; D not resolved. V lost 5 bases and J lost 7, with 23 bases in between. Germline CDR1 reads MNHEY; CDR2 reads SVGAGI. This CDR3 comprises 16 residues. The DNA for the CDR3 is TGTGCCAGCAGTCCCGGCAAGCTTGGTCTTCTTGGTGGCTACACCTTC. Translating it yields CASSPGKLGLLGGYTF.

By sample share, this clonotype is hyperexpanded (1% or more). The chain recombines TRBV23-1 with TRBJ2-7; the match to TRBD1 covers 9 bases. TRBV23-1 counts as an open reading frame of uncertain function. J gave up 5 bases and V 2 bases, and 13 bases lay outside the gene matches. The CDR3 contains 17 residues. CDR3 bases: TGCGCCAGCAGTCAAGCTACCGCCGGGGACAGGGCCCACGAGCAGTACTTC. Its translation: CASSQATAGDRAHEQYF.

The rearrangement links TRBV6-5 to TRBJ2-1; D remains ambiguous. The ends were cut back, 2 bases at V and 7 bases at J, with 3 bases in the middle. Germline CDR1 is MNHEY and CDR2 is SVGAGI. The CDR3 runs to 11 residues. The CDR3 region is CASSYLNEQFF. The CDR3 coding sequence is TGTGCCAGCAGTTACCTAAATGAGCAGTTCTTC.

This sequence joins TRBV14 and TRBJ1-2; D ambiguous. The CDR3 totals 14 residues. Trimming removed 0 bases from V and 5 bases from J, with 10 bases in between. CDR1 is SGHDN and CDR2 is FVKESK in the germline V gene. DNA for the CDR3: TGTGCCAGCAGCCAAGAGGGCAGGACTTATGGCTACACCTTC. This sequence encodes CASSQEGRTYGYTF.

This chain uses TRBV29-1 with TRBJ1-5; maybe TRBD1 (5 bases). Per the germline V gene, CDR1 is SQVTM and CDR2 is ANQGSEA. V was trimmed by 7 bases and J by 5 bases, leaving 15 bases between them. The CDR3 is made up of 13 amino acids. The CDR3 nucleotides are TGCAGCGCCGGGGCTACAGGAGATCAGCCCCAGCATTTT. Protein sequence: CSAGATGDQPQHF.

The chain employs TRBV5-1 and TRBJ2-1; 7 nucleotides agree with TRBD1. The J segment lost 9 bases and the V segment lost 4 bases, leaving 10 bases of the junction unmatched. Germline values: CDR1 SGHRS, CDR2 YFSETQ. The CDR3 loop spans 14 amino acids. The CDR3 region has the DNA TGCGCCAGCAGCCCCCAAACAGGGGACACTGAGCAGTTCTTC. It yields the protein CASSPQTGDTEQFF.

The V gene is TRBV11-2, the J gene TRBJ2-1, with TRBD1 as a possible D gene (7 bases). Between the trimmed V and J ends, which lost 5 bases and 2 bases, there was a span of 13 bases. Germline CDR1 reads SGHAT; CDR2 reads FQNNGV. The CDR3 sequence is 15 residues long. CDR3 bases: TGTGCCAGCAGCACAGGGGCGGGGCCCTACAATGAGCAGTTCTTC. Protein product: CASSTGAGPYNEQFF.

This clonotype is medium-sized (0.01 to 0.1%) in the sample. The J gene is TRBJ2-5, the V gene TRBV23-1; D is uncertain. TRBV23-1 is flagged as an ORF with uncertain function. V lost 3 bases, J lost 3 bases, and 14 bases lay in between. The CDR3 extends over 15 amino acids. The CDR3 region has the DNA TGCGCCAGCAGTCAGTGCGGTAAAGCGAAAGAGACCCAGTACTTC. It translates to CASSQCGKAKETQYF.

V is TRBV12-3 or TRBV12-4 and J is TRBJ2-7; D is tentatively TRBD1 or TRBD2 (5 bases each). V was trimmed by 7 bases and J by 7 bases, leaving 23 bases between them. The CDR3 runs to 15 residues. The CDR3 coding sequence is TGTGCCAGCACCCCCCTGGCTGGGACGCAGGAGGAGCAGTACTTC. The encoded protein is CASTPLAGTQEEQYF.

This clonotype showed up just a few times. In DNA, the CDR3 is TGTGCCACCAGTGATTTGCCTGGGCCGAATGAGCAGTTCTTC. Its translation: CATSDLPGPNEQFF. The chain recombines TRBV24-1 with TRBJ2-1; D gene unclear. This CDR3 region has 14 residues. V lost 0 bases to trimming and J lost 7 bases, with 9 bases between them. CDR1 is KGHDR and CDR2 is SFDVKD in the germline V gene.

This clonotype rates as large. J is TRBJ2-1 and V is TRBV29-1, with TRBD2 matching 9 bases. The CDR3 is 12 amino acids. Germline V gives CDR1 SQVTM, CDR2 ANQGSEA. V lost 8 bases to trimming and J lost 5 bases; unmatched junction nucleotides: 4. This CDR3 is CSSERGDNEQFF. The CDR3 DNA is TGCAGCTCGGAGCGGGGGGACAATGAGCAGTTCTTC.

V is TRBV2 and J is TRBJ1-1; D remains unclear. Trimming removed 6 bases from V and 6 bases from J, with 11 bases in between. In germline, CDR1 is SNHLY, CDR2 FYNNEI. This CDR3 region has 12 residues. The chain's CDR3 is CASSIGVPEAFF. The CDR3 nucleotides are TGTGCCAGCAGCATTGGGGTCCCTGAAGCTTTCTTT.

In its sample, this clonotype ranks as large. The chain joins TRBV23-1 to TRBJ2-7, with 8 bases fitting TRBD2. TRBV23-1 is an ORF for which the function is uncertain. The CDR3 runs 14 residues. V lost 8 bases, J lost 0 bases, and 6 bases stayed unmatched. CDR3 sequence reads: CASPTGTSSYEQYF. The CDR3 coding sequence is TGCGCCAGCCCCACCGGGACTAGCTCCTACGAGCAGTACTTC.

CDR3 residues: CASSYWTSGINEQFF. Written as DNA, the CDR3 is TGTGCCAGCAGCTATTGGACTAGCGGAATCAATGAGCAGTTCTTC. The chain has TRBV7-2 and TRBJ2-1; TRBD2 agrees at 10 bases. V trimming: 4 bases; J trimming: 6 bases; junction bases outside the gene matches: 6. This CDR3 is 15 amino acids long. From germline, CDR1 is SGHTA and CDR2 FQGNSA.

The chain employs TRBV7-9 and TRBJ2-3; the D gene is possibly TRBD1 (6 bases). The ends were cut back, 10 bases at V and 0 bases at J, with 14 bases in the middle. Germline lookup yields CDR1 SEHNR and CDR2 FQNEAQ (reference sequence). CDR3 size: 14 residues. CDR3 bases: TGTGCCACCGTCACAGGGTTGAGCACAGATACGCAGTATTTT. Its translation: CATVTGLSTDTQYF.

The CDR3 DNA sequence: TGCGCCAGCACTACCGGGACAGTGGAAGGGACCCAGTACTTC. Protein: CASTTGTVEGTQYF. V gene TRBV10-2 combines with J gene TRBJ2-5; 7 positions agree with TRBD1. This CDR3 contains 14 residues. Germline V gene data show CDR1 as WSHSY and CDR2 as SAAADI. J lost 7 bases, V lost 7 bases, and 12 bases had no gene match.